Each of the 25 T cell receptor beta chains below was sequenced from the same sample in a study of identical twins. TCRdb ran MiXCR on the 5' RACE reads and lists one entry per CDR3 protein. The sample has approximately 500,000 distinct CDR3 sequences; around 24% are singletons. This sample was shared with a second study, whose subject was T cells expressing NK-cell markers.

Sequencing used CD4+ T cells sorted from blood. The receptors here all came from a young woman in good health.

This clonotype turned up a few times. The gene calls are TRBV3-1 and TRBJ2-7; D not certain. Looked up from germline, CDR1 is LGHDT and CDR2 is YNNKEL (reference sequence). This CDR3 has 14 residues. V dropped 1 base and J dropped 0 bases, with 7 bases sitting between them. The chain's CDR3 is CASSQGLISYEQYF. The CDR3 DNA reads TGTGCCAGCAGCCAAGGGTTGATCTCCTACGAGCAGTACTTC.

This clonotype is a singleton in its sample. The rearrangement links TRBV4-3 to TRBJ2-7, with TRBD1 identical over 7 bases. Trimming cost V 3 bases and J 4 bases; bases outside gene matches: 3. The CDR3 sequence is 13 residues long. Per the germline V gene, CDR1 is LGHNA and CDR2 is YSLEER. The CDR3 spells CASSHQTGYEQYF. The DNA of the CDR3 is TGCGCCAGCAGCCACCAGACAGGGTACGAGCAGTACTTC.

Ten or more counts support this clonotype. This chain connects TRBV5-4 to TRBJ2-3; D gene uncertain. Trimming left V 3 bases short and J 0 bases short, with 8 bases between. Germline CDR1 reads SGHNT; CDR2 reads YYREEE (reference sequence). The CDR3 is made up of 14 amino acids. CDR3 DNA sequence: TGTGCCAGCAGCTCCTCCGGGAGCACAGATACGCAGTATTTT. The encoded protein is CASSSSGSTDTQYF.

This clonotype was recorded a few times. V is TRBV12-3 or TRBV12-4 and J is TRBJ1-5; 7 bases line up with TRBD1. The V gene end was trimmed by 8 bases and the J gene end by 3 bases; junction bases not matched to a gene: 13. The CDR3 contains 16 residues. Here the CDR3 reads CASGTSGTASNQPQHF. In DNA form, the CDR3 reads TGTGCCAGCGGCACCTCCGGGACAGCATCCAATCAGCCCCAGCATTTT.

This clonotype was seen only a few times. The rearrangement uses TRBV3-1 and TRBJ2-2; D unresolved. The CDR3 has 14 residues. CDR1 and CDR2 (germline): LGHDT, YNNKEL (reference sequence). The V end was cut by 7 bases, the J end by 6 bases, with 15 bases between. CDR3 bases: TGTGCCAGCACTTTGCGGTCCCCCCCCGGGGAGCTGTTTTTT. Residues: CASTLRSPPGELFF.

This clonotype has a handful of counts. The chain has TRBV10-3 and TRBJ2-7; D not resolved. V lost 0 bases to trimming and J lost 5 bases, with 5 bases between them. Germline V gene lookup returns CDR1 ENHRY and CDR2 SYGVKD. CDR3 length: 12 amino acids. CDR3 loop: CAISESSDEQYF. The DNA for the CDR3 is TGTGCCATCAGTGAGTCTTCGGACGAGCAGTACTTC.

This chain uses TRBV9 with TRBJ2-2; D is perhaps TRBD2 (6 bases). The CDR3 spans 16 residues. V lost 0 bases to trimming and J lost 3 bases, with 12 bases between them. Germline V gene data show CDR1 as SGDLS and CDR2 as YYNGEE. CDR3 region: CASSVDLPGDTGELFF. The CDR3 nucleotides read TGTGCCAGCAGCGTAGACCTCCCGGGGGACACCGGGGAGCTGTTTTTT.

This clonotype was counted at least ten times. The chain links TRBV7-9 to TRBJ1-1, with D uncertain. In germline, CDR1 is SEHNR, CDR2 FQNEAQ (reference sequence). The CDR3 covers 13 residues. The V and J ends lost 5 bases and 6 bases respectively, with 13 bases between them. The CDR3 bases are TGTGCCAGCAGCCTCCAGACTGGAGCTGAAGCTTTCTTT. It yields the protein CASSLQTGAEAFF.

This clonotype was counted a few times. V is TRBV28 and J is TRBJ2-5, with TRBD1 as a possible D gene (6 bases). This CDR3 spans 14 amino acids. Germline CDR1 reads MDHEN; CDR2 reads SYDVKM. V dropped 8 bases and J dropped 0 bases, with 13 bases sitting between them. The CDR3 protein is CASYPTGHQETQYF. CDR3 bases: TGTGCCAGCTATCCTACAGGGCACCAAGAGACCCAGTACTTC.

This clonotype was observed a handful of times. The chain couples TRBV11-2 to TRBJ2-7, with no clear D. Trimming stripped 5 bases from V and 6 bases from J, with 14 bases between. The CDR3 consists of 13 residues. Germline V CDR1 and CDR2: SGHAT, FQNNGV. The CDR3 protein is CASSPRSAFEQYF. CDR3 DNA sequence: TGTGCCAGCAGCCCCCGCTCCGCCTTCGAGCAGTACTTC.

The V gene is TRBV20-1, the J gene TRBJ2-5; possible D gene TRBD1, 6 bases. Germline V CDR1 and CDR2: DFQATT, SNEGSKA (reference sequence). This CDR3 region has 10 residues. CDR3 DNA: TGCAGCTACAGGGCAGAGACCCAGTACTTC. Its protein product is CSYRAETQYF.

This clonotype has only a few counts. The chain has TRBV5-1 and TRBJ2-1; 7 nucleotides align to TRBD2. J gave up 3 bases and V 4 bases, and 10 bases lay outside the gene matches. The CDR3 consists of 16 residues. Germline V gene lookup returns CDR1 SGHRS and CDR2 YFSETQ. The CDR3, as DNA: TGCGCCAGCAGCCCTGGGGCTAGCGGAAACTACAATGAGCAGTTCTTC. It translates to CASSPGASGNYNEQFF.

Here the CDR3 DNA reads TGCAGTGCTAGGGCGCCCAATGAAGCTTTCTTT. Translating gives CSARAPNEAFF. The chain employs TRBV20-1 and TRBJ1-1; no clear D. The length of the CDR3 is 11 residues. Between the trimmed V and J ends, which lost 3 bases and 7 bases, there was a span of 9 bases. Germline CDR1 DFQATT, CDR2 SNEGSKA (reference sequence).

This chain uses TRBV4-2 with TRBJ2-3; 9 positions match TRBD2. The trim removed 4 bases at V and 3 bases at J, leaving 5 bases unmatched. Germline V lookup: CDR1 LGHNA, CDR2 YNFKEQ. The length of the CDR3 is 15 residues. The chain's CDR3 is CASSPRGGRTDTQYF. The CDR3 coding sequence is TGTGCCAGCAGCCCGCGGGGGGGCAGAACAGATACGCAGTATTTT.

The chain recombines TRBV5-1 with TRBJ2-3, with 8 bases that match TRBD1. The CDR3 has 15 amino acids. Germline CDR1 and CDR2: SGHRS and YFSETQ. V lost 7 bases to trimming and J lost 1 base; unmatched junction nucleotides: 8. CDR3 DNA: TGCGCCAGCGCCGCCGGGACAGGAGGCACAGATACGCAGTATTTT. This encodes CASAAGTGGTDTQYF.

The rearrangement uses TRBV9 and TRBJ2-7; weak D call: TRBD1 (5 bases). Deletions cut 3 bases from V and 6 bases from J, with 13 bases between. The germline CDR1 and CDR2 sequences are SGDLS and YYNGEE. CDR3 length: 13 residues. The CDR3 here is CASSETLGVEQYF. CDR3 nucleotides: TGTGCCAGCAGCGAAACCCTAGGGGTCGAGCAGTACTTC. The full variable domain, rest sourced from reference TRBV9 and TRBJ2-7, is DSGVTQTPKHLITATGQRVTLRCSPRSGDLSVYWYQQSLDQGLQFLIQYYNGEERAKGNILERFSAQQFPDLHSELNLSSLELGDSALYFCASSETLGVEQYFGPGTRLTVT.

The chain is built from TRBV29-1 and TRBJ1-2, with 9 positions matching TRBD1. Trimming removed 6 bases from V and 4 bases from J; junction bases left unmatched: 6. CDR1 is SQVTM and CDR2 is ANQGSEA in the germline V gene. The CDR3 covers 13 residues. CDR3 residues: CSVSGQGIYGYTF. CDR3 coding DNA: TGCAGCGTCTCGGGACAGGGTATCTATGGCTACACCTTC.

The J gene is TRBJ2-1, the V gene TRBV20-1; D remains unclear. Germline V CDR1 and CDR2: DFQATT, SNEGSKA (reference sequence). The CDR3 extends over 14 amino acids. Trimming left V 6 bases short and J 7 bases short, with 19 bases between. CDR3 amino acids: CSAAAAPTGNEQFF. CDR3 DNA sequence: TGCAGTGCCGCGGCGGCACCCACTGGTAATGAGCAGTTCTTC.

This clonotype was seen more than once but under ten times. This chain links TRBV9 with TRBJ2-3, with 9 bases matching TRBD1. Germline lookup yields CDR1 SGDLS and CDR2 YYNGEE. This CDR3 has 16 residues. V was clipped by 0 bases and J by 3 bases; unmatched bases: 5. Written as DNA, the CDR3 is TGTGCCAGCAGCGTAGGGGTGACAGGGGGGACAGATACGCAGTATTTT. Protein product: CASSVGVTGGTDTQYF.

This clonotype was counted at least ten times. The chain recombines TRBV5-1 with TRBJ1-1, with D unresolved. Germline V lookup: CDR1 SGHRS, CDR2 YFSETQ. The CDR3 spans 13 residues. With 1 base removed from V and 0 bases from J, the gap between germline ends came to 4 bases. CDR3 coding DNA: TGCGCCAGCAGCTTGAACGTGAACACTGAAGCTTTCTTT. Translated, it gives CASSLNVNTEAFF. The full variable domain, completed using reference TRBV5-1 and TRBJ1-1, is KAGVTQTPRYLIKTRGQQVTLSCSPISGHRSVSWYQQTPGQGLQFLFEYFSETQRNKGNFPGRFSGRQFSNSRSEMNVSTLELGDSALYLCASSLNVNTEAFFGQGTRLTVV.

The genes are TRBV6-6 and TRBJ2-7; 11 bases are a match to TRBD1. Germline assignment: CDR1 MNHNY and CDR2 SVGAGI (reference sequence). The V and J ends lost 5 bases and 12 bases, in that order; junction bases with no gene match: 3. The CDR3 has 11 amino acids. The CDR3 loop reads CASSRTGGMYF. The CDR3 bases are TGTGCCAGCAGTCGGACAGGGGGCATGTACTTC.

This clonotype was found a few times. CDR3 in amino acids: CAISESGNTEAFF. The CDR3 region has the DNA TGTGCCATCAGTGAGTCCGGAAACACTGAAGCTTTCTTT. This rearrangement joins TRBV10-3 to TRBJ1-1; D not certain. In germline, CDR1 is ENHRY, CDR2 SYGVKD. V was cut by 0 bases and J by 2 bases, with 4 bases left in between. The CDR3 is 13 residues long.

The chain employs TRBV10-3 and TRBJ2-7; tentatively, D is TRBD1 (6 bases). The V and J ends lost 8 bases and 2 bases respectively, with 7 bases between them. The CDR3 spans 11 residues. Germline assignment: CDR1 ENHRY and CDR2 SYGVKD. The CDR3 DNA sequence: TGTGCCATCGGGACAACCTACGAGCAGTACTTC. It yields the protein CAIGTTYEQYF.

This chain uses TRBV6-1 with TRBJ2-1, with TRBD1 matching over 7 bases. This CDR3 is built from 15 residues. Germline V gene sequence: CDR1 MNHNS, CDR2 SASEGT. J lost 12 bases, V lost 6 bases, and 17 bases had no gene match. The CDR3 reads CASSRQRGLTFAQFF. The CDR3 nucleotides read TGTGCCAGCAGCCGTCAAAGGGGGCTCACTTTCGCGCAGTTCTTC.

The V gene is TRBV5-1, the J gene TRBJ2-1; 9 bases agree with TRBD1. CDR1 is SGHRS and CDR2 is YFSETQ in the germline V gene. V was clipped by 7 bases and J by 7 bases; unmatched bases: 12. There are 15 residues in the CDR3. The CDR3: CASQQTGGSLNEQFF. Written as DNA, the CDR3 is TGCGCCAGCCAACAGACAGGGGGGTCTTTGAATGAGCAGTTCTTC.